The 21 T cell receptor beta chains given below trace back to one sample, sequenced in a study of cytomegalovirus exposure and HLA in healthy donors. The PCR ran on 60 Vbeta and 13 Jbeta primers. TCRdb's copy holds only in-frame clones and misses some; the assay was immunoSEQ multiplex PCR. The table lists some 120,000 clones. Material: PBMCs. The origin of the receptors is a woman aged 55-70 years in good health and CMV-seronegative.

The chain couples TRBV11-2 to TRBJ2-3; 12 bases match TRBD1. The CDR3 runs 16 residues. V was clipped by 6 bases and J by 3 bases; unmatched bases: 7. Looked up from germline, CDR1 is SGHAT and CDR2 is FQNNGV. The CDR3, as DNA: TGTGCCAGCAGTTCCCGGGACAGGGGGCCGACAGATACGCAGTATTTT. Protein: CASSSRDRGPTDTQYF. The full variable domain, rest sourced from reference TRBV11-2 and TRBJ2-3, is EAGVAQSPRYKIIEKRQSVAFWCNPISGHATLYWYQQILGQGPKLLIQFQNNGVVDDSQLPKDRFSAERLKGVDSTLKIQPAKLEDSAVYLCASSSRDRGPTDTQYFGPGTRLTVL.

V usage is TRBV18 and J usage is TRBJ2-7; 12 bases line up with TRBD2. The CDR3 is 16 amino acids. Trimming removed 1 base from V and 3 bases from J; junction bases left unmatched: 4. CDR1 KGHSH and CDR2 LQKENI come from the germline V gene. The CDR3 nucleotides read TGTGCCAGCTCACCACGGACTAGCGGGATCAGCTACGAGCAGTACTTC. The encoded protein is CASSPRTSGISYEQYF. Full variable domain (missing parts from reference TRBV18 and TRBJ2-7): NAGVMQNPRHLVRRRGQEARLRCSPMKGHSHVYWYRQLPEEGLKFMVYLQKENIIDESGMPKERFSAEFPKEGPSILRIQQVVRGDSAAYFCASSPRTSGISYEQYFGPGTRLTVT.

The genes are TRBV7-8 and TRBJ2-1; D may be TRBD2 (5 bases). V was pared by 5 bases and J by 2 bases, with 16 bases between. The CDR3 contains 16 residues. Germline V gene lookup returns CDR1 SGHVS and CDR2 FQNEAQ. CDR3 nucleotide sequence: TGTGCCAGCAGCGCGAACGGACTCCCCCCCTACAATGAGCAGTTCTTC. This encodes CASSANGLPPYNEQFF.

The V and J genes are TRBV30 and TRBJ2-3; no firm D call. Deletions cut 0 bases from V and 3 bases from J, with 4 bases between. Germline V lookup: CDR1 GTSNPN, CDR2 SVGIG (reference sequence). CDR3 size: 12 residues. CDR3 region: CAWSVLTDTQYF. For the CDR3, the DNA is TGTGCCTGGAGTGTACTAACAGATACGCAGTATTTT.

The rearrangement joins TRBV15 to TRBJ2-3, with D perhaps TRBD2 (5 bases). CDR3 size: 15 residues. V was clipped by 1 base and J by 3 bases, with 11 bases between them. Germline CDR1 is LNHNV and CDR2 is YYDKDF (reference sequence). The CDR3 loop is CATSRGGERTDTQYF. The CDR3 region has the DNA TGTGCCACCAGCAGAGGTGGGGAGAGAACAGATACGCAGTATTTT.

This chain uses TRBV15 with TRBJ1-4; TRBD1 agrees at 8 bases. The CDR3 has 17 amino acids. Trimming removed 0 bases from V and 5 bases from J; junction bases left unmatched: 8. Germline CDR1 LNHNV, CDR2 YYDKDF (reference sequence). This chain's CDR3 is CATSREGFGTGNEKLFF. Written as DNA, the CDR3 is TGTGCCACCAGCAGAGAAGGCTTTGGGACAGGCAATGAAAAACTGTTTTTT.

J is TRBJ2-1 and V is TRBV19; 14 nucleotides line up with TRBD2. V lost 2 bases to trimming and J lost 9 bases; unmatched junction nucleotides: 3. The CDR3 runs to 15 residues. From germline, CDR1 is LNHDA and CDR2 SQIVND (reference sequence). The CDR3 DNA is TGTGCCAGTAGTATACGACTAGCGGGAGGGACTGAGCAGTTCTTC. It is translated as CASSIRLAGGTEQFF.

The gene calls are TRBV28 and TRBJ1-2; tentatively, D is TRBD1 (5 bases). V was pared by 11 bases and J by 2 bases, with 12 bases between. In germline, CDR1 is MDHEN, CDR2 SYDVKM. This CDR3 comprises 12 residues. The CDR3 DNA sequence: TGTGCCGTTACACAGGTGAACTATGGCTACACCTTC. Translation: CAVTQVNYGYTF.

The V gene is TRBV28, the J gene TRBJ1-1; D remains unclear. The germline V gene encodes CDR1 MDHEN and CDR2 SYDVKM. V gave up 7 bases and J gave up 6 bases, with 12 bases separating them. This CDR3 is built from 12 residues. CDR3 nucleotide sequence: TGTGCCAGCAAAGTAGGCGGCTCTGAAGCTTTCTTT. Its translation is CASKVGGSEAFF.

The V gene is TRBV7-9, the J gene TRBJ2-1; TRBD2 matches 9 bases. Losses at the gene ends were 5 bases for V and 9 bases for J; bases not matched to a gene: 14. Germline V gene data show CDR1 as SEHNR and CDR2 as FQNEAQ (reference sequence). This CDR3 is 16 amino acids long. The CDR3 spells CASSPRGGGRVVEQFF. CDR3 sequence (DNA): TGTGCCAGCAGCCCCCGGGGGGGCGGGAGGGTGGTTGAGCAGTTCTTC.

The V call is TRBV28, the J call TRBJ2-7; 8 bases are a match to TRBD2. The CDR3 is 16 residues long. The V segment lost 6 bases and the J segment 4 bases; nucleotides outside the gene matches: 14. Germline V CDR1 and CDR2: MDHEN, SYDVKM. The CDR3 loop is CASRPHSGMEGYEQYF. The CDR3 bases are TGTGCCAGCAGGCCCCATAGCGGGATGGAGGGTTACGAGCAGTACTTC.

The V gene is TRBV2, the J gene TRBJ2-6, with TRBD1 matching 11 bases. The CDR3 totals 16 residues. CDR1 SNHLY and CDR2 FYNNEI come from the germline V gene. The V and J ends lost 6 bases and 1 base, in that order; junction bases with no gene match: 2. CDR3 sequence reads: CASSRDRGSGANVLTF. DNA for the CDR3: TGTGCCAGCAGCCGGGACAGGGGGTCTGGGGCCAACGTCCTGACTTTC.

J is TRBJ2-1 and V is TRBV11-3; TRBD2 is a possible D gene (5 bases). The CDR3 length is 13 residues. Germline CDR1 SGHNT, CDR2 YENEEA. The ends were cut back, 2 bases at V and 8 bases at J, with 10 bases in the middle. CDR3: CASSLSPRDEQFF. In DNA form, the CDR3 reads TGTGCCAGCAGCTTAAGTCCGCGGGATGAGCAGTTCTTC.

This chain uses TRBV4-1 with TRBJ1-1, with TRBD1 matching over 11 bases. The germline V gene encodes CDR1 MGHRA and CDR2 YSYEKL. V lost 4 bases and J lost 4; bases outside the gene matches: 8. The CDR3 is made up of 16 amino acids. The CDR3 region is CASSRGGTGGGTEAFF. The CDR3 DNA reads TGCGCCAGCAGCCGTGGTGGGACAGGGGGAGGCACTGAAGCTTTCTTT.

The CDR3 DNA sequence: TGCGCCAGCAGCTTGATCGGACAGGGGTTCAATGAGCAGTTCTTC. Translation gives CASSLIGQGFNEQFF. The V and J genes are TRBV5-1 and TRBJ2-1; 9 bases match TRBD1. V was clipped by 1 base and J by 6 bases; unmatched bases: 5. The germline V gene encodes CDR1 SGHRS and CDR2 YFSETQ. This CDR3 contains 15 residues.

The chain is built from TRBV28 and TRBJ1-2; tentative D call: TRBD1 (5 bases). Germline lookup yields CDR1 MDHEN and CDR2 SYDVKM. The length of the CDR3 is 13 residues. Trimming left V 3 bases short and J 7 bases short, with 12 bases between. The CDR3 sequence is CASSLSGKGGYTF. Here the CDR3 DNA reads TGTGCCAGCAGTTTGTCAGGGAAAGGTGGCTACACCTTC.

The rearrangement uses TRBV2 and TRBJ1-5; D not resolved. The germline CDR1 and CDR2 sequences are SNHLY and FYNNEI. The CDR3 has 14 amino acids. The germline V and J ends were trimmed by 3 bases and 3 bases, with 9 bases remaining between them. The CDR3 nucleotides are TGTGCCAGCAGTGACCCCCAGGTCAATCAGCCCCAGCATTTT. Encoded protein: CASSDPQVNQPQHF.

The chain employs TRBV15 and TRBJ2-5; 7 positions agree with TRBD1. This CDR3 contains 15 residues. The germline V gene encodes CDR1 LNHNV and CDR2 YYDKDF (reference sequence). V was clipped by 3 bases and J by 1 base; unmatched bases: 5. The CDR3 here is CATSSDRVAQETQYF. The CDR3 nucleotides are TGTGCCACCAGCAGCGACAGGGTGGCCCAAGAGACCCAGTACTTC.

CDR3 sequence reads: CASKTSGRAGGEQYF. The CDR3 DNA sequence: TGTGCCAGCAAGACTAGCGGGAGGGCCGGGGGCGAGCAGTACTTC. The chain uses TRBV28 and TRBJ2-5; 14 bases align to TRBD2. The better agreement between TRBJ2-7 and the DNA end casts doubt on the J call. CDR1 MDHEN and CDR2 SYDVKM come from the germline V gene. This CDR3 is 15 amino acids long.

The chain combines TRBV5-1 with TRBJ2-7, with D possibly matching TRBD2 (6 bases). Germline values: CDR1 SGHRS, CDR2 YFSETQ. This CDR3 contains 13 residues. V lost 6 bases and J 6 bases, leaving 16 bases between the germline ends. CDR3: CASTSQGLREQYF. The DNA of the CDR3 is TGCGCCAGCACTAGTCAAGGACTACGCGAGCAGTACTTC.

This chain joins TRBV11-2 and TRBJ1-2; no firm D call. The CDR3 totals 12 residues. Trimming cost V 5 bases and J 5 bases, with 9 bases left between them. Per the germline V gene, CDR1 is SGHAT and CDR2 is FQNNGV. This chain's CDR3 is CASSPRVYGYTF. The CDR3 DNA follows: TGTGCCAGCAGCCCGAGGGTTTATGGCTACACCTTC.